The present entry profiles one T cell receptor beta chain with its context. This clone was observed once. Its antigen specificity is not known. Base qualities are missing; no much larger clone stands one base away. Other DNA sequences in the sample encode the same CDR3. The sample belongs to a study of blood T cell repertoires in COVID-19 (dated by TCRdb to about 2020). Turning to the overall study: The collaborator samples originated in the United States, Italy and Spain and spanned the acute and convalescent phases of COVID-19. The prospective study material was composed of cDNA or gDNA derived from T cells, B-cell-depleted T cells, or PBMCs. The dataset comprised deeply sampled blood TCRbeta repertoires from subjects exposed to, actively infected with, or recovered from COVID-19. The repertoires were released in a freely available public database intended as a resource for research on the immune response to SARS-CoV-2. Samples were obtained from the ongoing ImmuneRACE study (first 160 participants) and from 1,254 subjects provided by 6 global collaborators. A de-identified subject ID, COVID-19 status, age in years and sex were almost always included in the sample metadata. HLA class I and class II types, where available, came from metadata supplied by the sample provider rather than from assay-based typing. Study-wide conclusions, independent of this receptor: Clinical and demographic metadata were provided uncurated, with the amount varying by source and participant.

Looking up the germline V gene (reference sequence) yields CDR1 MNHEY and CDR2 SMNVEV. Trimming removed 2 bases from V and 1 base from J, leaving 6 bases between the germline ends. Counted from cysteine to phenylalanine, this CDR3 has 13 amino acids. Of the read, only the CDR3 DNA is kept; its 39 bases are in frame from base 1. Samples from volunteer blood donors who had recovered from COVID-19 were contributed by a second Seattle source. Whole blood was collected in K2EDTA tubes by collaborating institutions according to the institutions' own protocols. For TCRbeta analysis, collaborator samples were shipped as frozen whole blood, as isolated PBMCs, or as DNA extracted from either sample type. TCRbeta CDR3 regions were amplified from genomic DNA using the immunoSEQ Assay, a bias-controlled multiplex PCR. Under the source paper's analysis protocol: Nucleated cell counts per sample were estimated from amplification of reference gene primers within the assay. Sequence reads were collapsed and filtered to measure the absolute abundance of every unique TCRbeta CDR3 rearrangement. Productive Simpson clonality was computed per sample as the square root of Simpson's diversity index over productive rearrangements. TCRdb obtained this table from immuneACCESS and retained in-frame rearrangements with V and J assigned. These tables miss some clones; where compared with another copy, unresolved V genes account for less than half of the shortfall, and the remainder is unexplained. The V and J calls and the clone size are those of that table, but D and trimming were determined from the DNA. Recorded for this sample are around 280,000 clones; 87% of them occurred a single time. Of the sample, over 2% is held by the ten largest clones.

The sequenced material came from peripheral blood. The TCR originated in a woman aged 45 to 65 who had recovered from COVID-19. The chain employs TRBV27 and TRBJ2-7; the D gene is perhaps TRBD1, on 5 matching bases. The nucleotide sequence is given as TGTGCCAGCAGTTTACAGGGATCCTACGAGCAGTACTTC. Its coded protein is CASSLQGSYEQYF.